This entry describes one T cell receptor beta chain. Its antigen remains unidentified. Only in-frame clones appear in the TCRdb table, and some are missing; sequencing was by immunoSEQ multiplex PCR. The table includes tens of thousands of clones, 81% detected once. The data derive from a study of PD-1 blockade in mismatch repair-deficient tumors. Study information: Patients had 12 mismatch repair-deficient cancer types, all previously treated and progressing. Study findings and constraints: Tumor-resident clones, often undetectable pretreatment in blood, expanded then contracted after pembrolizumab.

This CDR3 contains 16 residues. Germline assignment: CDR1 MNHNY and CDR2 SVGAGI (reference sequence). V was trimmed by 4 bases and J by 0 bases, leaving 13 bases between them. This rearrangement joins TRBV6-6 to TRBJ1-3; D is possibly TRBD1 (6 bases). The sample was peripheral blood, taken 12 weeks after starting pembrolizumab. This sequence was found in an adult with mismatch repair-deficient cancer. CDR3 sequence (DNA): TGTGCCAGCAGTTCCAAACAGGGTGGCTCTGGAAACACCATATATTTT. It translates to CASSSKQGGSGNTIYF.